A selection of T cell receptor beta chains follows, all from one sample in a study of T cell repertoires in cytomegalovirus infection. Their antigen targets remain unknown. One entry per CDR3 protein, called by TCRdb with MiXCR from the reads. Here the sample spans about 830,000 distinct CDR3 sequences, approximately 30% being singletons. Sequenced here: cultured CD8+ T cells from PBMCs, sampled from culture after CMV antigen stimulation. The receptors shown here come from a human donor in good health (CMV status not recorded). Some clones in this sample may be carry-over from other donors' samples. Each CDR3 is given with its conserved first and last residue. The D gene is left open where the match is weak. Size values are once, few and many counts, or a class for expanded clones, and some rows have none.

>-|TRBD2|TRBJ2-1|TRBV6-5
TGTGCCAGCAGTTACTCGGGGAGAGCGAGCGGGGATGAGCAGTTCTTC
CASSYSGRASGDEQFF
>-|-|TRBJ2-7|TRBV4-1
TGCGCCAGCAGCCAAGGGAAACAGGGCTACGAGCAGTACTTC
CASSQGKQGYEQYF
>-|-|TRBJ2-1|TRBV6-6
TGTGCCAGCAGTCCTTCGACAGCCCCGCCTGGAAATGAGCAGTTCTTC
CASSPSTAPPGNEQFF
>-|-|TRBJ2-5|TRBV12-3/TRBV12-4
TGTGCCAGCACCCGGCGGGTGAAAGAGACCCAGTACTTC
CASTRRVKETQYF
>many|-|TRBJ2-7|TRBV7-6
TGTGCCAGCAGTTGGGGGGCAGGACAATCCTACGAGCAGTACTTC
CASSWGAGQSYEQYF
>-|-|TRBJ1-1|TRBV25-1
TGTGCCAGCAGTGAATATTTAGGGCCGAACACTGAAGCTTTCTTT
CASSEYLGPNTEAFF
>few|-|TRBJ1-1|TRBV7-3
TGTGCCAGCAGCTTAAACGGTCAAAGTATGAACACTGAAGCTTTCTTT
CASSLNGQSMNTEAFF
>-|-|TRBJ1-3|TRBV9
TGTGCCAGCGCCGGAGGAAACACCATATATTTT
CASAGGNTIYF
>-|-|TRBJ2-2|TRBV4-1
TGCGCCAGCAGCCCCTCGGGACGGCTATTGAACACCGGGGAGCTGTTTTTT
CASSPSGRLLNTGELFF
>few|-|TRBJ2-3|TRBV6-1
TGTGCCAGCAGTGAATTTGGTGCGGGGCCGGAAGGGGAGTATTTT
CASSEFGAGPEGEYF
>few|-|TRBJ1-5|TRBV6-5
TGTGCCAGCAGTTACTCGGCTGGCGGACATCAGCCCCAGCATTTT
CASSYSAGGHQPQHF
>many|-|TRBJ1-1|TRBV7-2
TGTGCCAGCAGTTCAGGGGTAGACACTGAAGCTTTCTTT
CASSSGVDTEAFF
>-|-|TRBJ1-5|TRBV7-6
TGTGCCAGCAGCCCGGAGCCGGGGAACTTTAATCAGCCCCAGCATTTT
CASSPEPGNFNQPQHF
>-|-|TRBJ1-1|TRBV7-9
TGTGCCAGCAGCTCCCCCGGACCATACACTGAAGCTTTCTTT
CASSSPGPYTEAFF
>-|-|TRBJ2-1|TRBV14
TGTGCCAGCAGCCAAGAGCAGGGCTACAATGAGCAGTTCTTC
CASSQEQGYNEQFF
>-|-|TRBJ2-1|TRBV18
TGTGCCAGCTCACCAGGGGGGCGGACCGTTGACAATGAGCAGTTCTTC
CASSPGGRTVDNEQFF
>-|-|TRBJ1-5|TRBV15
TGTGCCACCAGCAGAGTGAGGGGTAGCAATCAGCCCCAGCATTTT
CATSRVRGSNQPQHF
>-|TRBD1|TRBJ1-4|TRBV28
TGTGCCAGCAGTTTAAACCGGGACAGTTGGGCGTACAGGATTACTAATGAAAAACTGTTTTTT
CASSLNRDSWAYRITNEKLFF